The rows below give T cell receptor beta chains drawn from one sample of a study of neurological immune-mediated disorders. TCRdb re-called the 5' RACE reads with MiXCR, one entry per CDR3 protein. The repertoire holds fewer than 85,000 distinct CDR3 sequences, 4.3% seen once, with around 5% in the top ten. The sequenced material came from PBMCs. The origin of the receptors is an older woman with multiple sclerosis. Both conserved end residues are part of each CDR3. D genes are given only for firm matches. The size field reads once, few, many or a size class.

v_gene	d_gene	j_gene	abundance	CDR3nt	CDR3aa
TRBV2	TRBD1	TRBJ2-7	many	TGTGCCAGCAGCACGACAGGGGTCTACGAGCAGTACTTC	CASSTTGVYEQYF
TRBV29-1	NA	TRBJ2-2	many	TGCAGCGTAGGGCTCGGGAGCGTCGGGGAGCTGTTTTTT	CSVGLGSVGELFF
TRBV27	NA	TRBJ1-5	many	TGTGCCAGAACCCTGAGAGGGGGCAATCAGCCCCAGCATTTT	CARTLRGGNQPQHF
TRBV6-1	TRBD1	TRBJ2-7	many	TGTGCCAGCAGAGACGGACAGGGTAGAACCTACGAGCAGTACTTC	CASRDGQGRTYEQYF
TRBV5-1	TRBD2	TRBJ2-5	many	TGCGCCAGCAGCCCGAATTCTAGCGGGCGTGAGACCCAGTACTTC	CASSPNSSGRETQYF
TRBV5-1	NA	TRBJ2-5	many	TGCGCCAGCAGCACGGCCGGGGTGTCAGAGACCCAGTACTTC	CASSTAGVSETQYF
TRBV7-9	TRBD1	TRBJ1-3	many	TGTGCCAGCAGCCGGGACAGGGTGTATTCTGGAAACACCATATATTTT	CASSRDRVYSGNTIYF
TRBV2	TRBD1	TRBJ1-1	many	TGTGCCAGCAGTGGGACAGGTTTTGGCACTGAAGCTTTCTTT	CASSGTGFGTEAFF
TRBV5-1	TRBD1	TRBJ2-7	many	TGCGCCAGCAGCGCCGGGACAGGAGCCTACGAGCAGTACTTC	CASSAGTGAYEQYF
TRBV3-1	NA	TRBJ1-2	many	TGTGCCAGCAGCGAAAGGTCAGGAAGTGGCTATGGCTACACCTTC	CASSERSGSGYGYTF
TRBV20-1	NA	TRBJ1-1	many	TGCAGTGCTAGAGTGGGCCACATGAACACTGAAGCTTTCTTT	CSARVGHMNTEAFF
TRBV5-1	TRBD1	TRBJ2-1	many	TGCGCCAGCAGCTTGGCCGGGACAGGTCCTAGCTCCTACAATGAGCAGTTCTTC	CASSLAGTGPSSYNEQFF
TRBV3-1	NA	TRBJ1-6	many	TGTGCCAGCAGCCGCCCGGGACATTATAATTCACCCCTCCACTTT	CASSRPGHYNSPLHF
TRBV11-2	NA	TRBJ2-5	many	TGTGCCAGCAGCTTAGATTCAGTAGGCTTTGGGACCCAGTACTTC	CASSLDSVGFGTQYF
TRBV9	NA	TRBJ2-1	many	TGTGCCAGCTCCAGGGGGGGCCCACCCCCTAACAATGAGCAGTTCTTC	CASSRGGPPPNNEQFF
TRBV2	NA	TRBJ2-1	many	TGTGCCAGCAGTGGCGACAGGCAACATGAGCAGTTCTTC	CASSGDRQHEQFF
TRBV5-1	NA	TRBJ2-5	few	TGCGCCAGCAGCCAGGGACACTTCCAAGAGACCCAGTACTTC	CASSQGHFQETQYF
TRBV20-1	NA	TRBJ2-3	many	TGCAGTTCCCGAAGCACAGATACGCAGTATTTT	CSSRSTDTQYF
TRBV7-2	NA	TRBJ2-5	many	TGTGCCAGCAGCTTAGGACAGGTCCAAGAGACCCAGTACTTC	CASSLGQVQETQYF
TRBV20-1	TRBD2	TRBJ2-7	many	TGCAGTGCTAGAGATGTACAGCGGGGGGCTCACGAGCAGTACTTC	CSARDVQRGAHEQYF